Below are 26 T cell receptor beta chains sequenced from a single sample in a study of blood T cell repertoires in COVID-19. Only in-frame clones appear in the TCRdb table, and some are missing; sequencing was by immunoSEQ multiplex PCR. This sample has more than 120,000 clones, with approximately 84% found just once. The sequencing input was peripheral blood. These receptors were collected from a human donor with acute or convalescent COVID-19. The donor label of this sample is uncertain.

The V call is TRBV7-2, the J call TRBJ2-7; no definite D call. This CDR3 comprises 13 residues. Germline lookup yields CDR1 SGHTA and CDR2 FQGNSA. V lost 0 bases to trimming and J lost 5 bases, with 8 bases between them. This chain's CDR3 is CASSLALVNEQYF. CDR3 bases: TGTGCCAGCAGCTTAGCTCTAGTCAACGAGCAGTACTTC.

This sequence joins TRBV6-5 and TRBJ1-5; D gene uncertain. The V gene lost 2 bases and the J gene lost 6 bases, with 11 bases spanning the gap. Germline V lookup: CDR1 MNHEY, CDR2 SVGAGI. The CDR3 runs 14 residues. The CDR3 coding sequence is TGTGCCAGCAGTTACACCGTAGCGGGTCAGCCCCAGCATTTT. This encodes CASSYTVAGQPQHF.

This chain's CDR3 is CASSSQPRGDYGYTF. CDR3 DNA: TGTGCCAGCAGTTCCCAACCCAGGGGGGACTATGGCTACACCTTC. The chain has TRBV27 and TRBJ1-2, with TRBD1 matching 7 bases. The CDR3 totals 15 residues. The V gene end was trimmed by 4 bases and the J gene end by 3 bases; junction bases not matched to a gene: 8. Germline-derived CDR1 and CDR2 are MNHEY and SMNVEV (reference sequence).

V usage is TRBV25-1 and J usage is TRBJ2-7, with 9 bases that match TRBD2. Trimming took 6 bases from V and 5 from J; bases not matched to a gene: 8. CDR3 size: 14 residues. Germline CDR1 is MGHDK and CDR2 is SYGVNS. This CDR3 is CASRWREGSNEQYV. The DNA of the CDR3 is TGTGCCAGCAGGTGGCGGGAGGGTTCGAACGAGCAGTACGTC.

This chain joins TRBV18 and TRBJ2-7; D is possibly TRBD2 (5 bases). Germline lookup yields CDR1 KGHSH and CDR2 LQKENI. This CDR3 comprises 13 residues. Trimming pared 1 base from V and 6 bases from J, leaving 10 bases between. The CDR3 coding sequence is TGTGCCAGCTCACCACAACGGGAACGCGAGCAGTACGTC. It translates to CASSPQREREQYV.

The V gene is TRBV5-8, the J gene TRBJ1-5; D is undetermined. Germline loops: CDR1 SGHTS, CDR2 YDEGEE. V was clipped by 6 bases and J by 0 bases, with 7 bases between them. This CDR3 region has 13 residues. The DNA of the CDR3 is TGTGCCAGCAAGCGGGGTAGCAATCAGCCCCAGCATTTT. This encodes CASKRGSNQPQHF.

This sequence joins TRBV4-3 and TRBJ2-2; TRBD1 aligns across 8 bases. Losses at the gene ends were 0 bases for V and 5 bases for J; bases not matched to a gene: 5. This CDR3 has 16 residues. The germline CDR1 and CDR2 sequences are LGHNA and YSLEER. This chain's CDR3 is CASSQDTGGWTGELFF. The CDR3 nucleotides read TGCGCCAGCAGCCAAGATACAGGGGGTTGGACCGGGGAGCTGTTTTTT.

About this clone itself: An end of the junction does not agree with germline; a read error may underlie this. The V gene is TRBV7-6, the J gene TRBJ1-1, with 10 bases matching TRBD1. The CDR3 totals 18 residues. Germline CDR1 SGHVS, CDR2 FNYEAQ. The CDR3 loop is CASSLVAGTGVGNTETFF. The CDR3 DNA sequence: TGTGCCAGCAGCTTAGTGGCTGGGACAGGGGTCGGGAACACTGAAACTTTCTTT.

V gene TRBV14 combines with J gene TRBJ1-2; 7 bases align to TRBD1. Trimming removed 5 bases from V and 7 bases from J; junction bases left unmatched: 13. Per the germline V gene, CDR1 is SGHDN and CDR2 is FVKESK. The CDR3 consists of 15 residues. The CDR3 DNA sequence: TGTGCCAGCAGCTCGAGACAGGGCGACTATTCTGGCTACACCTTC. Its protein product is CASSSRQGDYSGYTF.

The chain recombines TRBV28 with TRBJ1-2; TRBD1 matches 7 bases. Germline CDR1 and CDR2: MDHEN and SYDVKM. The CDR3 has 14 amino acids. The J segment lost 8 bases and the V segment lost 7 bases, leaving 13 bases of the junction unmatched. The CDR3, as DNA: TGTGCCAGCATCTCACCAACAGGGGTGGGCGGCTACACCTTC. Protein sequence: CASISPTGVGGYTF.

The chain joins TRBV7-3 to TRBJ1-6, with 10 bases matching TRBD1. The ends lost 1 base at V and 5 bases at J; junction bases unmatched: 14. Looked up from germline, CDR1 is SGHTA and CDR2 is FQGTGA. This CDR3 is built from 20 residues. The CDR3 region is CASSLSFETGGPIDNSPLHF. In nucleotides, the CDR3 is TGTGCCAGCAGCTTAAGTTTTGAGACAGGGGGCCCCATAGATAATTCACCCCTCCACTTT.

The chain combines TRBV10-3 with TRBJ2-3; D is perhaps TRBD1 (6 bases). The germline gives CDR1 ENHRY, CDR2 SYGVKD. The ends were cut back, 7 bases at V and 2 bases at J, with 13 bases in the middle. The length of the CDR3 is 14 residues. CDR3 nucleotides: TGTGCCATCAACCGGGACACAGACACAGATACGCAGTATTTT. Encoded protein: CAINRDTDTDTQYF.

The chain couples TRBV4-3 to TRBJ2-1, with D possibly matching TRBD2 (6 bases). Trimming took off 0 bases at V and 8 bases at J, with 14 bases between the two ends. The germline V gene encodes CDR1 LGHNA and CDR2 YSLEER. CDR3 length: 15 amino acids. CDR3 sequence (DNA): TGCGCCAGCAGCCAAGATAGTGTAGGGAGGTATGAGCAGTTCTTC. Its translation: CASSQDSVGRYEQFF.

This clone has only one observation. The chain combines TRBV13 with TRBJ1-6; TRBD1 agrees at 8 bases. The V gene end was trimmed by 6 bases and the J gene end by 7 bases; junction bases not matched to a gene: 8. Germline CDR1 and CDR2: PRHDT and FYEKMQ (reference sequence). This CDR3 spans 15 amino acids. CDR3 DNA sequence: TGTGCCAGCAGTCGACCGGGGACAGGAAATTCACCCCTCCACTTT. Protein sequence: CASSRPGTGNSPLHF.

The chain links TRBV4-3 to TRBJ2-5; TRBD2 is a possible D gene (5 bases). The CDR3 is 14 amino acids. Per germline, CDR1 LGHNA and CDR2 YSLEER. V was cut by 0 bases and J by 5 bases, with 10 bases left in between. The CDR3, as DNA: TGCGCCAGCAGCCAAGACCAGACGGGGGAGACCCAGTACTTC. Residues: CASSQDQTGETQYF.

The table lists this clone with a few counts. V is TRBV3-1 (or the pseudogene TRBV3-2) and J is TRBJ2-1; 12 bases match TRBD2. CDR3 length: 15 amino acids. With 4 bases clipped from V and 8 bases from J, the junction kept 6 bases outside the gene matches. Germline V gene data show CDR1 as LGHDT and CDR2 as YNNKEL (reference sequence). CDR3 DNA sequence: TGTGCCAGCAGCCTCCGACTAGCGGGAGTGGATGAGCAGTTCTTC. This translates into CASSLRLAGVDEQFF.

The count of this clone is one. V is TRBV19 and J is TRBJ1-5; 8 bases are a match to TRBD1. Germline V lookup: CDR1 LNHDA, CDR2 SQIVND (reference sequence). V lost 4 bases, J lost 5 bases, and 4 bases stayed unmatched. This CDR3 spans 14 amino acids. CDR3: CASSTQTGDQPQHF. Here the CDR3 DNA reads TGTGCCAGTAGTACCCAGACAGGGGATCAGCCCCAGCATTTT.

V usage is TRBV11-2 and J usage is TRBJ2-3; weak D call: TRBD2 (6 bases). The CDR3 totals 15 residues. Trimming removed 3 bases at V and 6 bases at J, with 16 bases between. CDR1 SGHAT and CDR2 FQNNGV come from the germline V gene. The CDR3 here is CASSFGLPGVDTQYF. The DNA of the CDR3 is TGTGCCAGCAGCTTTGGACTACCCGGAGTGGATACGCAGTATTTT. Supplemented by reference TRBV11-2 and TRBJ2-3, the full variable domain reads EAGVAQSPRYKIIEKRQSVAFWCNPISGHATLYWYQQILGQGPKLLIQFQNNGVVDDSQLPKDRFSAERLKGVDSTLKIQPAKLEDSAVYLCASSFGLPGVDTQYFGPGTRLTVL.

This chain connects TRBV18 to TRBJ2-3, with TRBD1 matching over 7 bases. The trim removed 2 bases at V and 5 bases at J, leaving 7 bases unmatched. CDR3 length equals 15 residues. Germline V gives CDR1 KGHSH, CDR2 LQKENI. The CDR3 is CASSPLDRKRDTQYF. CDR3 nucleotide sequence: TGTGCCAGCTCACCATTGGACAGGAAAAGAGATACGCAGTATTTT.

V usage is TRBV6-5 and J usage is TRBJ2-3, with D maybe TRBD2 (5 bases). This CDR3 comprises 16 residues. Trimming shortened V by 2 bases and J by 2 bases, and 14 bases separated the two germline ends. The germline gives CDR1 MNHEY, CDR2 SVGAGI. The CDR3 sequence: CASSYGSVLITDTQYF. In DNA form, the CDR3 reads TGTGCCAGCAGTTACGGTAGCGTCTTAATCACAGATACGCAGTATTTT.

CDR3 amino acids: CAGSQGAEYGYTF. Here the CDR3 DNA reads TGTGCCGGCTCTCAGGGGGCCGAGTATGGCTACACCTTC. V is TRBV7-9 and J is TRBJ1-2; 8 bases line up with TRBD1. Trimming at V came to 11 bases and at J to 5 bases, leaving 10 bases not matched to a gene. The germline V gene has CDR1 SEHNR and CDR2 FQNEAQ (reference sequence). This CDR3 has 13 residues.

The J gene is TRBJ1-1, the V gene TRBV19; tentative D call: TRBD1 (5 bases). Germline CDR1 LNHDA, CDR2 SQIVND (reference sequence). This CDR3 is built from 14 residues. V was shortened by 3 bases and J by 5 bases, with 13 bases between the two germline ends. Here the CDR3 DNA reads TGTGCCAGTAGTATGTGGGGAGGGGAAACTGAAGCTTTCTTT. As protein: CASSMWGGETEAFF.

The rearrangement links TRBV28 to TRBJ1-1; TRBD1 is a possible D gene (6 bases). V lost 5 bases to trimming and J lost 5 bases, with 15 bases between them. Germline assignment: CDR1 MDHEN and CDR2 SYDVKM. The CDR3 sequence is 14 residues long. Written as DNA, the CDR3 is TGTGCCAGCAGTCTAGGACAGCCGGGGACTGAAGCTTTCTTT. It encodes CASSLGQPGTEAFF. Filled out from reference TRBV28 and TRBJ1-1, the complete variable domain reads DVKVTQSSRYLVKRTGEKVFLECVQDMDHENMFWYRQDPGLGLRLIYFSYDVKMKEKGDIPEGYSVSREKKERFSLILESASTNQTSMYLCASSLGQPGTEAFFGQGTRLTVV.

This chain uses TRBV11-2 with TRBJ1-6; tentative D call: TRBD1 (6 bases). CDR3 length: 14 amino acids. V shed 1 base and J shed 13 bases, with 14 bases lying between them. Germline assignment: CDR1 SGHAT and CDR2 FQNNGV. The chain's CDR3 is CASSLVVRGSPLHF. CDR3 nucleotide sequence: TGTGCCAGCAGCTTAGTTGTCAGGGGTTCGCCCCTCCACTTT.

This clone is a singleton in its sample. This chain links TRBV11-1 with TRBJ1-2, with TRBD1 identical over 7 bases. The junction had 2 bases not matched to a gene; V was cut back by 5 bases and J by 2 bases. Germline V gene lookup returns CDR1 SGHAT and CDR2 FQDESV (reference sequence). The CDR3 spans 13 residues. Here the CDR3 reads CASSQQGNYGYTF. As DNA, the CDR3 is TGTGCCAGCAGCCAACAGGGGAACTATGGCTACACCTTC.

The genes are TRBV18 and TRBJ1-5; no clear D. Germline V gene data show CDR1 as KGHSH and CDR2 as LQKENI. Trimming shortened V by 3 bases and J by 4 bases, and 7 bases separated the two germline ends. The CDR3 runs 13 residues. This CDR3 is CASSPVENQPQHF. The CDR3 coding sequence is TGTGCCAGCTCACCCGTCGAGAATCAGCCCCAGCATTTT.